The 18 T cell receptor beta chains listed next were all sequenced from one sample in a study of beta chain features in type 1 diabetes. The sequenced template was cDNA made from the entire isolated RNA. Sequencing used immunoSEQ multiplex PCR; TCRdb keeps in-frame clones, though not all of them. The sample includes 600,000 to 650,000 clones, around 15% of them seen just once. Material for sequencing was naive CD4+ T cells from blood. These receptors all stem from a man in his late teens or twenties in good health.

This clone turned up a few times. This chain uses TRBV29-1 with TRBJ2-4; TRBD2 might be the D (7 bases). CDR3 size: 15 residues. Trimming stripped 5 bases from V and 7 bases from J, with 21 bases between. Germline CDR1 and CDR2: SQVTM and ANQGSEA. The CDR3: CSVRGEGPEWNIQYF. As DNA, the CDR3 is TGCAGCGTTAGGGGGGAGGGGCCTGAGTGGAACATTCAGTACTTC.

V and J are TRBV6-5 and TRBJ1-2, with a tentative D call TRBD1 (5 bases). The germline CDR1 and CDR2 sequences are MNHEY and SVGAGI. V lost 10 bases and J lost 2, with 20 bases in between. The CDR3 contains 15 residues. The CDR3 DNA is TGTGCCACCCTGCGGGACTCTAAAAGAAACTATGGCTACACCTTC. Protein: CATLRDSKRNYGYTF.

The sample holds a few counts of this clone. The chain employs TRBV15 and TRBJ2-3; unclear D gene. The V and J ends lost 0 bases and 2 bases respectively, with 9 bases between them. The CDR3 has 15 amino acids. Looked up from germline, CDR1 is LNHNV and CDR2 is YYDKDF (reference sequence). CDR3 sequence (DNA): TGTGCCACCAGCAGAGATTTGGGTCTCACAGATACGCAGTATTTT. Its protein is CATSRDLGLTDTQYF.

This chain links TRBV7-9 with TRBJ2-4; 9 positions match TRBD1. Germline V gene sequence: CDR1 SEHNR, CDR2 FQNEAQ (reference sequence). The ends lost 3 bases at V and 7 bases at J; junction bases unmatched: 16. This CDR3 has 18 amino acids. CDR3 amino acids: CASSFSDRGQARGNIQYF. The CDR3, as DNA: TGTGCCAGCAGCTTCTCGGACAGGGGTCAGGCCAGGGGTAACATTCAGTACTTC.

The gene calls are TRBV4-1 and TRBJ2-1; 8 bases fit TRBD2. The germline gives CDR1 MGHRA, CDR2 YSYEKL. Trimming took 3 bases from V and 5 from J; bases not matched to a gene: 9. This CDR3 is built from 16 residues. DNA for the CDR3: TGCGCCAGCAGCCATCCCGGGAGGGCGGTCCACAATGAGCAGTTCTTC. It specifies CASSHPGRAVHNEQFF.

V and J are TRBV6-1 and TRBJ2-5, with D perhaps TRBD2 (6 bases). The CDR3 loop spans 15 amino acids. CDR1 MNHNS and CDR2 SASEGT come from the germline V gene. Trimming pared 1 base from V and 2 bases from J, leaving 11 bases between. CDR3 loop: CASSEEGRDQETQYF. CDR3 coding DNA: TGTGCCAGCAGTGAAGAGGGGCGGGATCAAGAGACCCAGTACTTC.

This clone was recorded a few times. The chain recombines TRBV27 with TRBJ1-6, with TRBD1 as a possible D gene (5 bases). CDR3 size: 15 residues. The germline V gene encodes CDR1 MNHEY and CDR2 SMNVEV (reference sequence). V was pared by 2 bases and J by 7 bases, with 12 bases between. The CDR3 loop reads CASSLQPGWNSPLHF. DNA for the CDR3: TGTGCCAGCAGTTTACAGCCAGGGTGGAATTCACCCCTCCACTTT.

This clone was observed many times. V usage is TRBV5-4 and J usage is TRBJ2-6; D is uncertain. Germline CDR1 and CDR2: SGHNT and YYREEE (reference sequence). Trimming pared 8 bases from V and 0 bases from J, leaving 15 bases between. The length of the CDR3 is 16 residues. This CDR3 reads CASPKTDGSGANVLTF. CDR3 DNA sequence: TGTGCCAGTCCAAAGACGGACGGCTCTGGGGCCAACGTCCTGACTTTC.

The V call is TRBV9, the J call TRBJ1-1; no firm D call. V lost 7 bases, J lost 0 bases, and 13 bases lay in between. Germline CDR1 reads SGDLS; CDR2 reads YYNGEE. This CDR3 spans 14 amino acids. DNA of the CDR3: TGTGCCAGCGCCCCGACACTCATGAACACTGAAGCTTTCTTT. The encoded protein is CASAPTLMNTEAFF.

About this clone itself: Other DNA sequences from this sample encode an identical CDR3 as well. This chain connects TRBV5-1 to TRBJ2-1; the D is unclear. Germline values: CDR1 SGHRS, CDR2 YFSETQ. CDR3 size: 11 residues. Trimming pared 3 bases from V and 5 bases from J, leaving 3 bases between. This chain's CDR3 is CASSSNNEQFF. In DNA form, the CDR3 reads TGCGCCAGCAGCTCGAACAATGAGCAGTTCTTC. The full variable domain, rest sourced from reference TRBV5-1 and TRBJ2-1, is KAGVTQTPRYLIKTRGQQVTLSCSPISGHRSVSWYQQTPGQGLQFLFEYFSETQRNKGNFPGRFSGRQFSNSRSEMNVSTLELGDSALYLCASSSNNEQFFGPGTRLTVL.

J is TRBJ2-5 and V is TRBV15, with TRBD1 identical over 10 bases. Germline trimming cut 1 base from V and 3 bases from J; bases unmatched to any gene: 2. Per germline, CDR1 LNHNV and CDR2 YYDKDF (reference sequence). This CDR3 has 15 residues. The CDR3 nucleotides read TGTGCCACCAGCAGAGCCGGGACAGGGGAAGAGACCCAGTACTTC. This translates into CATSRAGTGEETQYF.

The sample holds a few counts of this clone. J is TRBJ1-1 and V is TRBV7-9; tentatively, D is TRBD1 (5 bases). Germline lookup yields CDR1 SEHNR and CDR2 FQNEAQ (reference sequence). V gave up 2 bases and J gave up 3 bases, with 13 bases separating them. This CDR3 comprises 15 residues. CDR3 protein: CASSLQGGADTEAFF. The CDR3 region has the DNA TGTGCCAGCAGCTTACAGGGAGGGGCGGACACTGAAGCTTTCTTT.

This clone has a handful of counts. This rearrangement joins TRBV9 to TRBJ2-1; 7 nucleotides align to TRBD2. The CDR3 has 16 residues. V shed 2 bases and J 3 bases; nucleotides not matched to a gene: 8. CDR1 is SGDLS, CDR2 YYNGEE, per germline. This CDR3 is CASSVGTTSHYNEQFF. The CDR3 nucleotides are TGTGCCAGCAGCGTGGGGACGACTAGCCACTACAATGAGCAGTTCTTC.

The V and J genes are TRBV28 and TRBJ1-2, with D possibly being TRBD1 (5 bases). The germline gives CDR1 MDHEN, CDR2 SYDVKM. Trimming left V 5 bases short and J 0 bases short, with 10 bases between. CDR3 length: 14 amino acids. DNA of the CDR3: TGTGCCAGCAGTGTCCGACAGTCTAACTATGGCTACACCTTC. This codes for CASSVRQSNYGYTF.

This clone was counted a few times. The chain joins TRBV7-2 to TRBJ2-1; TRBD1 aligns across 9 bases. The CDR3 is 14 amino acids. CDR1 is SGHTA and CDR2 is FQGNSA in the germline V gene. The V and J ends lost 5 bases and 10 bases, in that order; junction bases with no gene match: 9. The CDR3: CASSRDRVMGEQFF. CDR3 DNA sequence: TGTGCCAGCAGCCGGGACAGGGTCATGGGGGAGCAGTTCTTC.

Concerning this clone: Other nucleotide sequences from this sample produce the same CDR3. This rearrangement joins TRBV6-5 to TRBJ1-1, with 10 positions matching TRBD1. The V segment lost 0 bases and the J segment 4 bases; nucleotides outside the gene matches: 2. Looked up from germline, CDR1 is MNHEY and CDR2 is SVGAGI. CDR3 size: 15 residues. This chain's CDR3 is CASSYSRTGGTEAFF. The CDR3 region has the DNA TGTGCCAGCAGTTACTCTCGGACAGGGGGCACTGAAGCTTTCTTT.

This chain joins TRBV25-1 and TRBJ1-4, with 7 bases matching TRBD1. CDR1 is MGHDK and CDR2 is SYGVNS in the germline V gene. The length of the CDR3 is 15 residues. The ends lost 3 bases at V and 6 bases at J; junction bases unmatched: 7. The CDR3: CASSDYTGVYEKLFF. The CDR3 DNA reads as TGTGCCAGCAGTGATTATACAGGGGTGTATGAAAAACTGTTTTTT.

This chain uses TRBV28 with TRBJ1-2, with 7 positions matching TRBD1. The CDR3 is 14 amino acids. V trimming: 8 bases; J trimming: 4 bases; junction bases outside the gene matches: 10. Germline CDR1 is MDHEN and CDR2 is SYDVKM. CDR3 sequence: CASQTGANSYGYTF. In DNA form, the CDR3 reads TGTGCCAGCCAAACAGGGGCGAACTCCTATGGCTACACCTTC.